This T cell receptor (beta chain) was sequenced during a study of cytomegalovirus exposure and HLA in healthy donors. Study-wide results and limits: It has been reported that TCR beta sequences accurately predicted the HLA-A and HLA-B alleles of most subjects. Later, TCR association rates were found to vary by HLA locus, highest for DRB1 and lowest for HLA-C.

Of note for this clone: As yet, its antigen is unknown.

CDR3 length: 17 residues. With 5 bases removed from V and 0 bases from J, the gap between germline ends came to 14 bases. Looked up from germline, CDR1 is SGHAT and CDR2 is FQDESV (reference sequence). PCR involved 60 Vbeta and 13 Jbeta primers. This table comes from immunoSEQ multiplex PCR, and its TCRdb copy is limited to in-frame clones, with some not included. Among around 84,000 clones listed, about 80% were seen once. The chain joins TRBV11-1 to TRBJ1-6; D perhaps matches TRBD1 (5 bases). Sequencing input: PBMCs. The TCR originated in a man over 45 in good health and CMV-seronegative. This CDR3 is CASSPAGHNSYNSPLHF. The CDR3 DNA sequence: TGTGCCAGCAGCCCCGCGGGGCACAACTCCTATAATTCACCCCTCCACTTT.